These 25 T cell receptor beta chains came from one sample sequenced in a study of regulatory T cells in long-lasting Graves disease. As for time point: newly diagnosed GD, antithyroid drugs for less than 3 months. PBMCs were the source of the RNA used for TCR sequencing. Building the TCR beta libraries relied on iRepertoire HTBI primers, and CDR3 regions underwent Arm-PCR. Each CDR3 protein gets one entry after TCRdb re-called the multiplex PCR reads with MiXCR. The sample comprises roughly 320,000 distinct CDR3 sequences, around 17% of which are singletons, and 25% to 30% rests with the top ten. These same data were also listed under a study on T cells in Graves' hyperthyroidism and ophthalmopathy.

The sample consisted of peripheral blood mononuclear cells (PBMCs), taken at new diagnosis, from a patient treated with antithyroid drugs. Every receptor here comes from a man between 40 and 49 years old with Graves disease.

The chain carries TRBV2 and TRBJ1-6; 10 nucleotides align to TRBD1. Germline CDR1 reads SNHLY; CDR2 reads FYNNEI. This CDR3 comprises 18 residues. The trim removed 6 bases at V and 5 bases at J, leaving 13 bases unmatched. This CDR3 reads CASSLFRTGGINNSPLHF. DNA for the CDR3: TGTGCCAGCAGCCTCTTCCGGACAGGGGGAATAAATAATTCACCCCTCCACTTT.

This clonotype was detected many times. The genes are TRBV7-8 and TRBJ1-6; 7 nucleotides match TRBD1. The V and J ends lost 5 bases and 10 bases, in that order; junction bases with no gene match: 8. Looked up from germline, CDR1 is SGHVS and CDR2 is FQNEAQ. The CDR3 is made up of 14 amino acids. CDR3 amino acids: CASSLLTGESPLHF. CDR3 in DNA: TGTGCCAGCAGCCTCTTAACAGGGGAGTCACCCCTCCACTTT.

V gene TRBV7-2 combines with J gene TRBJ1-5; D is unresolved. V was trimmed by 3 bases and J by 0 bases, leaving 6 bases between them. Germline V gene data show CDR1 as SGHTA and CDR2 as FQGNSA. CDR3 length: 14 amino acids. The CDR3, as DNA: TGTGCCAGCAGCTTCGGGTATAGCAATCAGCCCCAGCATTTT. As protein: CASSFGYSNQPQHF. The complete variable domain, with remaining parts taken from reference TRBV7-2 and TRBJ1-5, reads GAGVSQSPSNKVTEKGKDVELRCDPISGHTALYWYRQSLGQGLEFLIYFQGNSAPDKSGLPSDRFSAERTGGSVSTLTIQRTQQEDSAVYLCASSFGYSNQPQHFGDGTRLSIL.

The table lists this clonotype with many counts. The chain has TRBV7-3 and TRBJ2-7; D perhaps matches TRBD2 (5 bases). V was shortened by 1 base and J by 3 bases, with 7 bases between the two germline ends. Per germline, CDR1 SGHTA and CDR2 FQGTGA. The CDR3 loop spans 13 amino acids. The chain's CDR3 is CASSLNRDYEQYF. Written as DNA, the CDR3 is TGTGCCAGCAGCTTAAACCGGGACTACGAGCAGTACTTC.

Points on this clonotype: A much larger clone is a single base away; this may be a read error. This chain links TRBV4-2 with TRBJ2-3; D perhaps matches TRBD2 (6 bases). The CDR3 totals 14 residues. The germline V gene encodes CDR1 LGHNA and CDR2 YNFKEQ. The CDR3 DNA follows: TGTGCCAACAGCTTGGGACGCGGGAAAGATACGCAGTATTTT. Its translation: CANSLGRGKDTQYF.

This clonotype was seen many times. V is TRBV20-1 and J is TRBJ1-5; possible D gene TRBD1, 5 bases. V lost 0 bases and J lost 2, with 11 bases in between. The CDR3 sequence is 15 residues long. Germline V lookup: CDR1 DFQATT, CDR2 SNEGSKA (reference sequence). The CDR3 spells CSARDRQGGNQPQHF. CDR3 in DNA: TGCAGTGCTAGAGATCGTCAGGGCGGCAATCAGCCCCAGCATTTT.

This clonotype was seen only once. This rearrangement joins TRBV30 to TRBJ1-4; 7 bases map to TRBD1. Germline CDR1 GTSNPN, CDR2 SVGIG (reference sequence). This CDR3 spans 13 amino acids. J gave up 3 bases and V 3 bases, and 1 base lay outside the gene matches. In nucleotides, the CDR3 is TGTGCCTGGAGGGGACAGCCTAATGAAAAACTGTTTTTT. This codes for CAWRGQPNEKLFF.

In its sample, this clonotype was seen many times. V usage is TRBV2 and J usage is TRBJ1-5; 9 nucleotides line up with TRBD1. The V and J ends lost 3 bases and 0 bases, in that order; junction bases with no gene match: 6. CDR1 is SNHLY, CDR2 FYNNEI, per germline. The CDR3 totals 17 residues. In DNA, the CDR3 is TGTGCCAGCAGTGAGTGGGGACAGGGTGGTAGCAATCAGCCCCAGCATTTT. Its protein product is CASSEWGQGGSNQPQHF.

This clonotype has more than one count but fewer than ten. The V gene is TRBV20-1, the J gene TRBJ1-2; D not resolved. The CDR3 has 14 residues. The ends were cut back, 1 base at V and 4 bases at J, with 13 bases in the middle. Germline loops: CDR1 DFQATT, CDR2 SNEGSKA (reference sequence). The CDR3 DNA follows: TGCAGTGCTAGAGTTCGGAGGAACCTCTATGGCTACACCTTC. Translation gives CSARVRRNLYGYTF.

This clonotype showed up many times. The chain carries TRBV5-1 and TRBJ1-1, with D perhaps matching TRBD1 (6 bases). V was trimmed by 4 bases and J by 2 bases, leaving 15 bases between them. The germline V gene has CDR1 SGHRS and CDR2 YFSETQ. The CDR3 sequence is 15 residues long. CDR3 nucleotide sequence: TGCGCCAGCAGCCCGAACGGGGGCTTCAACACTGAAGCTTTCTTT. It codes for CASSPNGGFNTEAFF.

In its sample, this clonotype was seen many times. The V gene is TRBV28, the J gene TRBJ1-5; 9 bases agree with TRBD1. The CDR3 sequence is 15 residues long. Germline V gene data show CDR1 as MDHEN and CDR2 as SYDVKM. The J segment lost 4 bases and the V segment lost 6 bases, leaving 7 bases of the junction unmatched. DNA of the CDR3: TGTGCCAGCAGGACAGGGGGTCTGGGGAATCAGCCCCAGCATTTT. It specifies CASRTGGLGNQPQHF.

This chain links TRBV5-5 with TRBJ1-2, with a weak D call TRBD1 (5 bases). Germline CDR1 SGHKS, CDR2 YYEKEE (reference sequence). The CDR3 contains 16 residues. V gave up 4 bases and J gave up 4 bases, with 20 bases separating them. The CDR3 DNA reads as TGTGCCAGCAGCCCGGCGGTCGGACAACCCTTCTATGGCTACACCTTC. It encodes CASSPAVGQPFYGYTF.

This clonotype was seen many times. This rearrangement joins TRBV28 to TRBJ2-1, with D possibly matching TRBD1 (5 bases). The V gene's germline CDR1 is MDHEN and CDR2 SYDVKM. V was shortened by 4 bases and J by 0 bases, with 13 bases between the two germline ends. The CDR3 extends over 16 amino acids. The DNA for the CDR3 is TGTGCCAGCAGTTCCAGGGCTGTAAGCTCCTACAATGAGCAGTTCTTC. Translation: CASSSRAVSSYNEQFF.

The chain has TRBV7-2 and TRBJ2-7; no reliable D call. Germline-derived CDR1 and CDR2 are SGHTA and FQGNSA. V was clipped by 3 bases and J by 2 bases, with 11 bases between them. The CDR3 extends over 14 amino acids. The CDR3 protein is CASSLRRRAYEQYF. The CDR3 bases are TGTGCCAGCAGCTTGAGGCGAAGGGCCTACGAGCAGTACTTC.

This clonotype was recorded many times. The J gene is TRBJ2-6, the V gene TRBV5-1; D unresolved. Germline V gene lookup returns CDR1 SGHRS and CDR2 YFSETQ. The V and J ends lost 4 bases and 6 bases respectively, with 14 bases between them. CDR3 size: 15 residues. The CDR3 region is CASSLTGAEANVLTF. The CDR3 DNA sequence: TGCGCCAGCAGCCTGACCGGTGCAGAGGCCAACGTCCTGACTTTC.

CDR3 nucleotides: TGTGCCAGCAGCTTAGGTCGGCTAGCGGGGATACACTACGAGCAGTACTTC. This sequence encodes CASSLGRLAGIHYEQYF. This sequence joins TRBV7-2 and TRBJ2-7; 9 nucleotides line up with TRBD2. Germline V lookup: CDR1 SGHTA, CDR2 FQGNSA. V dropped 1 base and J dropped 3; count of bases not matched to a gene: 10. The CDR3 sequence is 17 residues long.

This clonotype has only a few counts. The chain combines TRBV9 with TRBJ2-3; D gene unclear. Trimming took off 0 bases at V and 2 bases at J, with 13 bases between the two ends. Germline lookup yields CDR1 SGDLS and CDR2 YYNGEE. The CDR3 runs to 16 residues. CDR3 nucleotide sequence: TGTGCCAGCAGCGTAGACGGGTACGGGTACACAGATACGCAGTATTTT. Amino acid sequence: CASSVDGYGYTDTQYF.

This sequence joins TRBV19 and TRBJ2-5; D gene uncertain. Germline loops: CDR1 LNHDA, CDR2 SQIVND (reference sequence). CDR3 size: 14 residues. The V end was cut by 3 bases, the J end by 5 bases, with 13 bases between. CDR3 sequence (DNA): TGTGCCAGTAGTATTGAGCCGGCCGGGGAGACCCAGTACTTC. Translated: CASSIEPAGETQYF.

Concerning this clonotype itself: At one of its ends the junction is not consistent with the germline gene, which may arise from a read error. V usage is TRBV5-1 and J usage is TRBJ2-3, with D possibly being TRBD2 (5 bases). CDR1 and CDR2 from the germline V gene are SGHRS and YFSETQ. The length of the CDR3 is 15 residues. The CDR3 loop reads CASSSNSPSTDTQYF. CDR3 DNA sequence: TGCGCCAGCAGCTCTAACTCGCCTAGCACCGATACGCAGTATTTT. The whole variable domain, remainder taken from reference TRBV5-1 and TRBJ2-3, is KAGVTQTPRYLIKTRGQQVTLSCSPISGHRSVSWYQQTPGQGLQFLFEYFSETQRNKGNFPGRFSGRQFSNSRSEMNVSTLELGDSALYLCASSSNSPSTDTQYFGPGTRLTVL.

The table lists this clonotype with a few counts. This CDR3 is CAWSVKGSYSNQPQHF. The DNA of the CDR3 is TGTGCCTGGAGTGTCAAGGGGAGTTATAGCAATCAGCCCCAGCATTTT. The J gene is TRBJ1-5, the V gene TRBV30; perhaps TRBD1 as D (5 bases). Germline V gene lookup returns CDR1 GTSNPN and CDR2 SVGIG (reference sequence). There are 16 residues in the CDR3. Trimming shortened V by 0 bases and J by 0 bases, and 12 bases separated the two germline ends.

In its sample, this clonotype was seen many times. The chain couples TRBV7-3 to TRBJ2-3; D may be TRBD2 (5 bases). This CDR3 has 15 residues. V lost 2 bases to trimming and J lost 5 bases, with 14 bases between them. Germline loops: CDR1 SGHTA, CDR2 FQGTGA. CDR3 in amino acids: CASSLGGGPVDTQYF. Here the CDR3 DNA reads TGTGCCAGCAGCTTAGGAGGCGGCCCGGTAGATACGCAGTATTTT.

This clonotype was seen repeatedly, ten times or more. The chain has TRBV18 and TRBJ2-7; 7 bases match TRBD1. The CDR3 sequence is 17 residues long. CDR1 is KGHSH, CDR2 LQKENI, per germline. V shed 0 bases and J 0 bases; nucleotides not matched to a gene: 8. CDR3 DNA: TGTGCCAGCTCACCACCGTTTTGGGACAGCTACTCCTACGAGCAGTACTTC. Translated: CASSPPFWDSYSYEQYF.

This clonotype was seen repeatedly, ten times or more. The chain recombines TRBV7-9 with TRBJ2-6; possibly TRBD2 for D (5 bases). Germline V gives CDR1 SEHNR, CDR2 FQNEAQ (reference sequence). The CDR3 is 15 amino acids. V gave up 3 bases and J gave up 4 bases, with 10 bases separating them. CDR3 nucleotides: TGTGCCAGCAGCTTGCTAGCCCCCGGGGCCAACGTCCTGACTTTC. This encodes CASSLLAPGANVLTF.

In its sample, this clonotype was seen many times. This chain joins TRBV20-1 and TRBJ1-5; possibly TRBD1 for D (5 bases). Germline V lookup: CDR1 DFQATT, CDR2 SNEGSKA (reference sequence). The CDR3 runs 14 residues. The germline V and J ends were trimmed by 1 base and 3 bases, with 10 bases remaining between them. The CDR3 loop is CSARGAGYNQPQHF. CDR3 sequence (DNA): TGCAGTGCTAGAGGGGCAGGGTACAATCAGCCCCAGCATTTT.

Comments on this clonotype: One end of the junction does not line up with germline, which may come from a read error. The CDR3 spells CASNPTGSGANILTF. Here the CDR3 DNA reads TGTGCCAGCAACCCGACAGGGTCTGGGGCCAACATCCTGACTTTC. The rearrangement links TRBV6-2 or TRBV6-3 to TRBJ2-6, with 7 bases matching TRBD1. The CDR3 loop spans 15 amino acids. From germline, CDR1 is MNHEY and CDR2 SVGEGT.